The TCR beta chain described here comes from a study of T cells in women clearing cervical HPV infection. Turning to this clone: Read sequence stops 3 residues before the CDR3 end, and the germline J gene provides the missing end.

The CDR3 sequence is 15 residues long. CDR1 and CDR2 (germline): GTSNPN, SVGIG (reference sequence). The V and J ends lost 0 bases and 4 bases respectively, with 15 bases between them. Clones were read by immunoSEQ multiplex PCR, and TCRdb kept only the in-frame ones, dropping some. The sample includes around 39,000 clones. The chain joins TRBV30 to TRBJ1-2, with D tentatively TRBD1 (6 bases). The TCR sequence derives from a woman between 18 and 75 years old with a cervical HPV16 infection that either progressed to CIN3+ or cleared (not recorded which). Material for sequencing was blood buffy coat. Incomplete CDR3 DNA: TGTGCCTGGAGTGTAGGACAGCGGAGCAGCTATGGC. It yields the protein CAWSVGQRSSYG. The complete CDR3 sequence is CAWSVGQRSSYGYTF.